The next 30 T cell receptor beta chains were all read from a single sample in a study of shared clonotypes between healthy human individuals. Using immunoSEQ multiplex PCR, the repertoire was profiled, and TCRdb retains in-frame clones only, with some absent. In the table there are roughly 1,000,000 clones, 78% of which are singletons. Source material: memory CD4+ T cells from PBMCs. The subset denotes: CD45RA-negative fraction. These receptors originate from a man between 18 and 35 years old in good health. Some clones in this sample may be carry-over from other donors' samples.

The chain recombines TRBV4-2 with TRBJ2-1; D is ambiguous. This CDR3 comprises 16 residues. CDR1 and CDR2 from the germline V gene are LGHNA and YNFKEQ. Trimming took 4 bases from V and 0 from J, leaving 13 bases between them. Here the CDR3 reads CASSPVGASSYNEQFF. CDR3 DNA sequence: TGTGCCAGCAGCCCGGTAGGCGCTAGCTCCTACAATGAGCAGTTCTTC.

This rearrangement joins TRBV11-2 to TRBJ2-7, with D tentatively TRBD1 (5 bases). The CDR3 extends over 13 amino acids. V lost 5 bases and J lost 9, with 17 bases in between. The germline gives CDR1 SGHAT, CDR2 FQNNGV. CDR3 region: CASSHLNRRGQYF. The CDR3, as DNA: TGTGCCAGCAGCCATTTAAACCGAAGGGGGCAGTACTTC.

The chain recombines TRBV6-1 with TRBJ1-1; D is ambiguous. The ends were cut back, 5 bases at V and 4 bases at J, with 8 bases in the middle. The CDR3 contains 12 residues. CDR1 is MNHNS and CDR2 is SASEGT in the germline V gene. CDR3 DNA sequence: TGTGCCAGCAGTCTTAGAGTCACTGAAGCTTTCTTT. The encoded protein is CASSLRVTEAFF.

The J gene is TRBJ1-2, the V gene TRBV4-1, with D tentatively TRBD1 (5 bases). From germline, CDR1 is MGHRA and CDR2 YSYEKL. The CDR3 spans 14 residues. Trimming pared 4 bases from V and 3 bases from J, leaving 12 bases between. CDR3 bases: TGCGCCAGCAGCCGTCAGGGATCCCACTATGGCTACACCTTC. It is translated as CASSRQGSHYGYTF.

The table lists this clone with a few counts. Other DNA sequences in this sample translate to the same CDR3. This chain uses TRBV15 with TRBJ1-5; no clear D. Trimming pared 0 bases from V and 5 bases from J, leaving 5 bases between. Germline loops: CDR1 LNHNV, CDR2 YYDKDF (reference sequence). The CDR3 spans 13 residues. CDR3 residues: CATSRDVDQPQHF. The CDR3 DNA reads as TGTGCCACCAGCAGAGATGTTGATCAGCCCCAGCATTTT. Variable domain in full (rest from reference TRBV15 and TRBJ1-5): DAMVIQNPRYQVTQFGKPVTLSCSQTLNHNVMYWYQQKSSQAPKLLFHYYDKDFNNEADTPDNFQSRRPNTSFCFLDIRSPGLGDTAMYLCATSRDVDQPQHFGDGTRLSIL.

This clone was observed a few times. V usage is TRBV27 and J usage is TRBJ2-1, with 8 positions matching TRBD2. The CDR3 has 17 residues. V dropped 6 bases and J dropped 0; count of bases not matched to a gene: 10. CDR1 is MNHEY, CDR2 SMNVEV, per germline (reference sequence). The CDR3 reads CASRPRTGGSSYNEQFF. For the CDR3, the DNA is TGTGCCAGCAGACCTAGGACGGGAGGGAGCTCCTACAATGAGCAGTTCTTC.

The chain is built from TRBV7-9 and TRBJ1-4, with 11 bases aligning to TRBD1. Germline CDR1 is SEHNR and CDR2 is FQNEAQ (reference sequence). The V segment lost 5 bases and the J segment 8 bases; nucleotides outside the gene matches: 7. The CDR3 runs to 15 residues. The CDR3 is CASSTGTGGGEKLFF. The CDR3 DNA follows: TGTGCCAGCAGCACGGGGACAGGGGGAGGCGAAAAACTGTTTTTT.

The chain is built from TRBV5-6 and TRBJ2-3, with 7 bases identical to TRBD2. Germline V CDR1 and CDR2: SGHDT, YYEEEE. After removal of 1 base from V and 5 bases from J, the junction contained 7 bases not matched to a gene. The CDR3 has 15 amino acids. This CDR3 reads CASSLTGLVLDTQYF. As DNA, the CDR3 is TGTGCCAGCAGCTTGACTGGACTAGTTTTAGATACGCAGTATTTT.

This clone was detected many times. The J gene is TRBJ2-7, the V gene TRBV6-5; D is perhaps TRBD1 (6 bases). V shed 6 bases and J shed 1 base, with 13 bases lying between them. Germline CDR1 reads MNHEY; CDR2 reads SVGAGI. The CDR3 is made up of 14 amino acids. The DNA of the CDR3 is TGTGCCAGCAGACTCGGGACAATGTCCTACGAGCAGTACTTC. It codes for CASRLGTMSYEQYF.

CDR3 coding DNA: TGTGCCAGCAGCTTAAGAGCGGGAGGCCTCACAGATACGCAGTATTTT. It translates to CASSLRAGGLTDTQYF. The chain joins TRBV7-9 to TRBJ2-3, with 9 bases identical to TRBD2. Losses at the gene ends were 2 bases for V and 2 bases for J; bases not matched to a gene: 5. CDR1 SEHNR and CDR2 FQNEAQ come from the germline V gene (reference sequence). This CDR3 contains 16 residues.

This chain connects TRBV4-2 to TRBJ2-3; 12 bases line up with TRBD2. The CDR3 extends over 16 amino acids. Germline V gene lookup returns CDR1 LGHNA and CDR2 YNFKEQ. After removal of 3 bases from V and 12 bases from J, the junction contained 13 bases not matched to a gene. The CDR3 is CASSQKTSGSGMFQYF. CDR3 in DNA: TGTGCCAGCAGCCAGAAGACTAGCGGGAGTGGAATGTTTCAGTATTTT.

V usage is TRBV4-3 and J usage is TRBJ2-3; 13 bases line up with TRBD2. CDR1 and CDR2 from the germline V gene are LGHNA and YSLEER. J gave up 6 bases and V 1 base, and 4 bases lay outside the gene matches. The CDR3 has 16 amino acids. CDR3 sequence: CASSQALAGGPDTQYF. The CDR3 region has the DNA TGCGCCAGCAGCCAAGCACTAGCGGGAGGGCCTGATACGCAGTATTTT.

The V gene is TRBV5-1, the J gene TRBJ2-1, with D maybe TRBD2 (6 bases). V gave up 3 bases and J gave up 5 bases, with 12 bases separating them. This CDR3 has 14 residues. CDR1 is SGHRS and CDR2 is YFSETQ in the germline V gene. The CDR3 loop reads CASSSNGGNNEQFF. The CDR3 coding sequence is TGCGCCAGCAGCTCGAACGGGGGAAACAATGAGCAGTTCTTC.

CDR3 in DNA: TGTGCCAGCAGCTTTACCGGGACAGGGTGGGTAGGCTCTGGAAACACCATATATTTT. It yields the protein CASSFTGTGWVGSGNTIYF. The V gene is TRBV11-2, the J gene TRBJ1-3; 9 nucleotides line up with TRBD1. The germline V gene has CDR1 SGHAT and CDR2 FQNNGV. Trimming cost V 3 bases and J 0 bases; bases outside gene matches: 12. The CDR3 totals 19 residues.

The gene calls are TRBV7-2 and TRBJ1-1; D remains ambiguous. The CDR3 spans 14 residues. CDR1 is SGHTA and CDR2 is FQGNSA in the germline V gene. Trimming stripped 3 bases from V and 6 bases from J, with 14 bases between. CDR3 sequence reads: CASSLAFPAPEAFF. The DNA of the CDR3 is TGTGCCAGCAGCTTGGCCTTCCCGGCCCCTGAAGCTTTCTTT.

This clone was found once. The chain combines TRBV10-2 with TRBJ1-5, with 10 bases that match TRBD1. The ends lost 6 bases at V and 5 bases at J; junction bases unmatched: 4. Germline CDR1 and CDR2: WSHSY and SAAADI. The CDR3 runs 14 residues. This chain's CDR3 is CASRRGQGHQPQHF. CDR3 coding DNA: TGCGCCAGCAGGAGGGGACAGGGGCATCAGCCCCAGCATTTT.

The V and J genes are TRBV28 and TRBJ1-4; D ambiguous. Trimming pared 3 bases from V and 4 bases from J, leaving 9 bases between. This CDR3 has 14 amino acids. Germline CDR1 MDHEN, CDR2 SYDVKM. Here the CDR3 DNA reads TGTGCCAGCAGTTTCAGTCAGATTAATGAAAAACTGTTTTTT. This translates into CASSFSQINEKLFF.

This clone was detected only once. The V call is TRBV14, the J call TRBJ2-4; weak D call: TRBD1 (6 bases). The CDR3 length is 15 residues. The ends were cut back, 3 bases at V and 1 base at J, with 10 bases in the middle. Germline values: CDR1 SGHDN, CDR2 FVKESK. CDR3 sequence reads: CASSQMQGAKNIQYF. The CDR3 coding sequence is TGTGCCAGCAGCCAGATGCAGGGGGCCAAAAACATTCAGTACTTC.

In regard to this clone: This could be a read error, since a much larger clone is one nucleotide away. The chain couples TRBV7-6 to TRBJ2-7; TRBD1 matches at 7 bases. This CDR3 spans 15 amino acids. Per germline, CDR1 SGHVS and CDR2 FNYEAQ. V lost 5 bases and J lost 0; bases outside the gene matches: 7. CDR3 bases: TGTGCCAGCAGCCCCGGGACAGCGAGCTCCTACGAGCAGTACTTC. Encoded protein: CASSPGTASSYEQYF. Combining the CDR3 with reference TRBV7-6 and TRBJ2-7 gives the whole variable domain GAGVSQSPRYKVTKRGQDVALRCDPISGHVSLYWYRQALGQGPEFLTYFNYEAQQDKSGLPNDRFSAERPEGSISTLTIQRTEQRDSAMYRCASSPGTASSYEQYFGPGTRLTVT.

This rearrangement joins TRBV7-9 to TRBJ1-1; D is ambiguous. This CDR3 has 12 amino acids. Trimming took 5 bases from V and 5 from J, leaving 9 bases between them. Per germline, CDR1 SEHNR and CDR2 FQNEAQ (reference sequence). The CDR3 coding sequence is TGTGCCAGCAGCCGGGTGGGGACTGAAGCTTTCTTT. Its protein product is CASSRVGTEAFF. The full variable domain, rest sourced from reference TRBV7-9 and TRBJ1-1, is DTGVSQNPRHKITKRGQNVTFRCDPISEHNRLYWYRQTLGQGPEFLTYFQNEAQLEKSRLLSDRFSAERPKGSFSTLEIQRTEQGDSAMYLCASSRVGTEAFFGQGTRLTVV.

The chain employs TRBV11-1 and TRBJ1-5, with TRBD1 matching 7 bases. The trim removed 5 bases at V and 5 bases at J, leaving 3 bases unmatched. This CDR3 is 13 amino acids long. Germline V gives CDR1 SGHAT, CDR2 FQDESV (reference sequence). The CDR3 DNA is TGTGCCAGCAGCCGAGACAGGGATCAGCCCCAGCATTTT. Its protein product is CASSRDRDQPQHF.

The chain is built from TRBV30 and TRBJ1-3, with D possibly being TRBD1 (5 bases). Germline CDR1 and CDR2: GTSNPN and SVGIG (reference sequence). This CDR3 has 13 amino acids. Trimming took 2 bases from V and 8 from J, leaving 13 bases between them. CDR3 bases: TGTGCCTGGAGTCAAGGGGCTGAGGACACCATATATTTT. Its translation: CAWSQGAEDTIYF.

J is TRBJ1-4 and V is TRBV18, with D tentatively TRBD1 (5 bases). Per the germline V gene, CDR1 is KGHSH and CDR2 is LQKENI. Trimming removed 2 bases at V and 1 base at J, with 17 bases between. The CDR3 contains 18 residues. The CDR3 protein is CASSPVPDTQGTNEKLFF. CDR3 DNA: TGTGCCAGCTCACCAGTTCCGGACACTCAAGGAACTAATGAAAAACTGTTTTTT.

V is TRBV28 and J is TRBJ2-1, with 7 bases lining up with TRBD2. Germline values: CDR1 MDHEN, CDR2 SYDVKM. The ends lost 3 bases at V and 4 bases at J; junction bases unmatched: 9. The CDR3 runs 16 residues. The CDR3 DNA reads TGTGCCAGCAGTTTTAGGAGAAGCGGGGCTTACAATGAGCAGTTCTTC. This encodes CASSFRRSGAYNEQFF.

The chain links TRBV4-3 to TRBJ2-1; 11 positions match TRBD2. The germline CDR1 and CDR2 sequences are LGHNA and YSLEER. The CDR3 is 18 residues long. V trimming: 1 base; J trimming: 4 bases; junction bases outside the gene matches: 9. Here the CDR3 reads CASSQATILAGEYNEQFF. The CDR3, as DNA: TGCGCCAGCAGCCAAGCCACCATACTAGCGGGAGAGTACAATGAGCAGTTCTTC.

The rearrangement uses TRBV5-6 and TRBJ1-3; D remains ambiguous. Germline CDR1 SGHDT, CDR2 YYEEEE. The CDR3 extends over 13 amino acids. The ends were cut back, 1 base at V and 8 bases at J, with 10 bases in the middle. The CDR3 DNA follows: TGTGCCAGCAGCTTGCTCTCCGCGGACACCATATATTTT. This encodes CASSLLSADTIYF. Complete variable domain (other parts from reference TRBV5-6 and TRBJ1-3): DAGVTQSPTHLIKTRGQQVTLRCSPKSGHDTVSWYQQALGQGPQFIFQYYEEEERQRGNFPDRFSGHQFPNYSSELNVNALLLGDSALYLCASSLLSADTIYFGEGSWLTVV.

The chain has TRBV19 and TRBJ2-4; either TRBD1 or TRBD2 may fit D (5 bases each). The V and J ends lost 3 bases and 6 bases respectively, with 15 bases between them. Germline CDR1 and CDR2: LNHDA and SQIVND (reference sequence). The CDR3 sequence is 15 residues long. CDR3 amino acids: CASSIGAGIGNIQYF. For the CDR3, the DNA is TGTGCCAGTAGTATCGGGGCGGGTATTGGAAACATTCAGTACTTC. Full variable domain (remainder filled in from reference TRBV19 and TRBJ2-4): DGGITQSPKYLFRKEGQNVTLSCEQNLNHDAMYWYRQDPGQGLRLIYYSQIVNDFQKGDIAEGYSVSREKKESFPLTVTSAQKNPTAFYLCASSIGAGIGNIQYFGAGTRLSVL.

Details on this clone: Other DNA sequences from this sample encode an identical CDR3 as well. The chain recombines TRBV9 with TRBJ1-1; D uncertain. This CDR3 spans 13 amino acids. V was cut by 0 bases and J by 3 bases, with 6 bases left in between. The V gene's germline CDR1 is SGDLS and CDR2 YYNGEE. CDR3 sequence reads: CASSVEGHTEAFF. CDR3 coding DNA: TGTGCCAGCAGCGTAGAGGGCCACACTGAAGCTTTCTTT.

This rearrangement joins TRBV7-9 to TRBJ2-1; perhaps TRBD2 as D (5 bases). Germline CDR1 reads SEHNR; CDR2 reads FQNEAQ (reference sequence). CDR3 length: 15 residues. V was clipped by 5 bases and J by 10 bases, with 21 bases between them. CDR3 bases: TGTGCCAGCAGCCCTGGACTGAGACTACAAGGGGAGCAGTTCTTC. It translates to CASSPGLRLQGEQFF.

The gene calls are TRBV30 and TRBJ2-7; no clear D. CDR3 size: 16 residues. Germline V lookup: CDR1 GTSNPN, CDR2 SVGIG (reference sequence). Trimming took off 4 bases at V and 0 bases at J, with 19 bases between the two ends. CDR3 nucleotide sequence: TGTGCCTGGACCAAACGTTTTCCTGGGGTCTCCTACGAGCAGTACTTC. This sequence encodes CAWTKRFPGVSYEQYF.